The 14 T cell receptor beta chains reported below all come from one sample, sequenced in a study of regulatory T cells in long-lasting Graves disease. As for time point: persistent/refractory GD, antithyroid drugs over 5 years with positive TRAb. After RNA was extracted from PBMCs, the TCR library was made from it. With iRepertoire HTBI primers and Arm-PCR of CDR3 regions, TCR beta libraries were built. Each CDR3 protein gets one entry after TCRdb re-called the multiplex PCR reads with MiXCR. The sample carries more than 300,000 distinct CDR3 sequences, 20% to 25% recorded once. Sequenced here: peripheral blood mononuclear cells (PBMCs), sampled when the disease was refractory, from a patient treated with antithyroid drugs. The receptors derive from a woman in her thirties or forties with Graves disease.

The sample holds many counts of this clonotype. This sequence joins TRBV10-3 and TRBJ2-7, with 7 bases matching TRBD2. The CDR3 loop spans 15 amino acids. CDR1 and CDR2 from the germline V gene are ENHRY and SYGVKD. The V gene end was trimmed by 7 bases and the J gene end by 1 base; junction bases not matched to a gene: 10. CDR3: CAITEPSGVSYEQYF. The CDR3 nucleotides read TGTGCCATCACCGAACCTAGCGGTGTATCCTACGAGCAGTACTTC.

With respect to this clonotype: The junction departs from germline at one end; a sequencing error may be responsible. The chain has TRBV6-1 and TRBJ2-5; 7 positions agree with TRBD2. There are 11 residues in the CDR3. The V gene's germline CDR1 is MNHNS and CDR2 SASEGT. CDR3 DNA: TGTACCAGCAGGGAGGGTGAGACCCAGTACTTC. Translation: CTSREGETQYF.

As concerns this clonotype: A clone one base away is much larger, so this may be a read error. The chain uses TRBV11-1 and TRBJ2-2; no firm D call. V dropped 7 bases and J dropped 8 bases, with 8 bases sitting between them. This CDR3 is 11 amino acids long. CDR1 is SGHAT and CDR2 is FQDESV in the germline V gene (reference sequence). The CDR3, as DNA: TGTGCCAGCACCGCGAATGGGGAGCTGTTTTTT. Encoded protein: CASTANGELFF.

This clonotype has at least ten counts. The CDR3 DNA is TGTGCCAGCAGTTACGAGGGCCAAACGTATAGCAATCAGCCCCAGCATTTT. It translates to CASSYEGQTYSNQPQHF. The rearrangement uses TRBV28 and TRBJ1-5; D call uncertain. The CDR3 has 17 amino acids. Germline V gene lookup returns CDR1 MDHEN and CDR2 SYDVKM. V lost 4 bases and J 0 bases, leaving 16 bases between the germline ends.

This clonotype was recorded many times. The rearrangement links TRBV28 to TRBJ1-2; possibly TRBD1 for D (6 bases). Germline V gene sequence: CDR1 MDHEN, CDR2 SYDVKM. The CDR3 spans 14 residues. Between the trimmed V and J ends, which lost 7 bases and 3 bases, there was a span of 15 bases. In DNA form, the CDR3 reads TGTGCCAGCATCAACAGGGCAGATTACTATGGCTACACCTTC. Translating it yields CASINRADYYGYTF.

In its sample, this clonotype was seen a few times. V and J are TRBV7-9 and TRBJ1-3, with a weak D call TRBD1 (5 bases). The CDR3 contains 16 residues. V was trimmed by 0 bases and J by 0 bases, leaving 9 bases between them. CDR1 is SEHNR, CDR2 FQNEAQ, per germline (reference sequence). CDR3 DNA: TGTGCCAGCAGCTTAGCGGGGCGGTTCTCTGGAAACACCATATATTTT. Translation gives CASSLAGRFSGNTIYF. The variable domain in full, with the rest retrieved from reference TRBV7-9 and TRBJ1-3, is DTGVSQNPRHKITKRGQNVTFRCDPISEHNRLYWYRQTLGQGPEFLTYFQNEAQLEKSRLLSDRFSAERPKGSFSTLEIQRTEQGDSAMYLCASSLAGRFSGNTIYFGEGSWLTVV.

This clonotype showed up many times. The genes are TRBV29-1 and TRBJ2-2, with TRBD1 matching over 8 bases. J lost 7 bases, V lost 6 bases, and 7 bases had no gene match. The length of the CDR3 is 13 residues. Germline V gene data show CDR1 as SQVTM and CDR2 as ANQGSEA. CDR3 DNA: TGCAGCGTGACACGGACAGGGTTCGGGGAGCTGTTTTTT. It yields the protein CSVTRTGFGELFF.

This chain connects TRBV5-6 to TRBJ2-7; 13 nucleotides line up with TRBD2. Losses at the gene ends were 3 bases for V and 7 bases for J; bases not matched to a gene: 7. CDR3 length equals 15 residues. Looked up from germline, CDR1 is SGHDT and CDR2 is YYEEEE. The CDR3 nucleotides read TGTGCCAGCAGCTGGGGACTAGCGGGAATCGGAGAGCAGTACTTC. Its protein product is CASSWGLAGIGEQYF.

This clonotype appeared many times. The chain recombines TRBV28 with TRBJ2-7; TRBD2 might be the D (5 bases). The germline V and J ends were trimmed by 6 bases and 2 bases, with 14 bases remaining between them. From germline, CDR1 is MDHEN and CDR2 SYDVKM. The CDR3 is 14 residues long. Here the CDR3 DNA reads TGTGCCAGCAGACATCTGACTACTGCCTACGAGCAGTACTTC. This sequence encodes CASRHLTTAYEQYF.

At least ten counts were recorded for this clonotype. The chain has TRBV6-1 and TRBJ1-1, with D perhaps TRBD1 (5 bases). V was trimmed by 6 bases and J by 3 bases, leaving 11 bases between them. Germline-derived CDR1 and CDR2 are MNHNS and SASEGT. The CDR3 is 13 amino acids. This CDR3 reads CASSLGTDTEAFF. DNA of the CDR3: TGTGCCAGCAGCCTAGGGACCGACACTGAAGCTTTCTTT.

This clonotype was counted once. This may be a read error: a much more frequent sequence differs by one nucleotide. The chain uses TRBV7-2 and TRBJ2-5, with a tentative D call TRBD1 (5 bases). The V and J ends lost 6 bases and 5 bases respectively, with 19 bases between them. The CDR3 has 15 amino acids. CDR1 and CDR2 from the germline V gene are SGHTA and FQGNSA. CDR3 sequence (DNA): TGTGCCAGCAGAGAACCAGGGAAGGGTGTGGAGACCCAGTACTTC. Encoded protein: CASREPGKGVETQYF.

This clonotype occurred many times. The CDR3 loop reads CASRLYSNQPQHF. In nucleotides, the CDR3 is TGTGCCAGCAGGCTGTATTCGAATCAGCCCCAGCATTTT. The chain couples TRBV28 to TRBJ1-5; D unresolved. Trimming left V 6 bases short and J 4 bases short, with 10 bases between. The CDR3 covers 13 residues. Germline CDR1 is MDHEN and CDR2 is SYDVKM. Supplemented by reference TRBV28 and TRBJ1-5, the full variable domain reads DVKVTQSSRYLVKRTGEKVFLECVQDMDHENMFWYRQDPGLGLRLIYFSYDVKMKEKGDIPEGYSVSREKKERFSLILESASTNQTSMYLCASRLYSNQPQHFGDGTRLSIL.

The chain combines TRBV11-2 with TRBJ2-1, with D maybe TRBD2 (5 bases). The CDR3 is 13 residues long. The ends were cut back, 6 bases at V and 7 bases at J, with 13 bases in the middle. Germline assignment: CDR1 SGHAT and CDR2 FQNNGV. CDR3 sequence reads: CASRRSGKNEQFF. The CDR3, as DNA: TGTGCCAGCAGAAGGAGCGGAAAGAATGAGCAGTTCTTC.

This clonotype was seen a handful of times. V gene TRBV6-1 combines with J gene TRBJ1-5; weak D call: TRBD1 (6 bases). With 8 bases removed from V and 5 bases from J, the gap between germline ends came to 13 bases. From germline, CDR1 is MNHNS and CDR2 SASEGT. This CDR3 region has 13 residues. The chain's CDR3 is CASGGDTYQPQHF. DNA for the CDR3: TGTGCCAGCGGGGGGGACACCTATCAGCCCCAGCATTTT.